Following are 17 T cell receptor beta chains from one sample sequenced in a study of tumor-infiltrating lymphocytes in localized non-small cell lung cancer. Produced via immunoSEQ multiplex PCR; TCRdb's table is partial and in-frame only. The table lists 13,000 or so clones, 60% to 85% of them singletons. Sequencing was done on a sample of lung tumor tissue. All receptors derive from a human donor with non-small cell lung cancer.

The chain employs TRBV7-2 and TRBJ2-5; 8 nucleotides match TRBD1. V was pared by 5 bases and J by 5 bases, with 10 bases of the junction left unmatched. Germline CDR1 reads SGHTA; CDR2 reads FQGNSA. The CDR3 is 15 amino acids. CDR3 loop: CASSQGQAVTETQYF. The DNA for the CDR3 is TGTGCCAGCAGCCAGGGACAGGCGGTAACGGAGACCCAGTACTTC.

V usage is TRBV5-4 and J usage is TRBJ2-1, with 8 bases matching TRBD2. Germline V gene sequence: CDR1 SGHNT, CDR2 YYREEE (reference sequence). V was clipped by 4 bases and J by 0 bases; unmatched bases: 3. The CDR3 is made up of 15 amino acids. The CDR3 protein is CASSPSGSSYNEQFF. CDR3 DNA: TGTGCCAGCAGCCCGAGCGGGAGCTCCTACAATGAGCAGTTCTTC.

The genes are TRBV7-9 and TRBJ2-1; D is ambiguous. CDR1 and CDR2 from the germline V gene are SEHNR and FQNEAQ (reference sequence). The CDR3 is 13 residues long. V dropped 3 bases and J dropped 9 bases, with 12 bases sitting between them. CDR3 sequence: CASSFGFYGEQFF. The CDR3 DNA reads as TGTGCCAGCAGCTTCGGGTTCTATGGTGAGCAGTTCTTC.

The CDR3 protein is CASSLGVRETQYF. In nucleotides, the CDR3 is TGTGCCAGCAGCTTAGGAGTGAGGGAGACCCAGTACTTC. The chain recombines TRBV7-6 with TRBJ2-5, with unresolved D. This CDR3 comprises 13 residues. Germline CDR1 SGHVS, CDR2 FNYEAQ. Trimming removed 1 base at V and 5 bases at J, with 8 bases between.

The chain recombines TRBV4-2 with TRBJ2-5, with D possibly matching TRBD2 (6 bases). Germline CDR1 is LGHNA and CDR2 is YNFKEQ. There are 16 residues in the CDR3. The V and J ends lost 0 bases and 2 bases respectively, with 13 bases between them. The CDR3 region has the DNA TGTGCCAGCAGCCAAGAGAGGCGCGGGGAGCAAGAGACCCAGTACTTC. Protein: CASSQERRGEQETQYF.

The chain employs TRBV7-9 and TRBJ2-3, with 12 bases that match TRBD2. The V gene end was trimmed by 6 bases and the J gene end by 0 bases; junction bases not matched to a gene: 1. This CDR3 contains 15 residues. In germline, CDR1 is SEHNR, CDR2 FQNEAQ (reference sequence). CDR3 nucleotide sequence: TGTGCCAGCAGAGGACTAGCGGGGAGCACAGATACGCAGTATTTT. Protein: CASRGLAGSTDTQYF.

The genes are TRBV6-1 and TRBJ1-2; D remains ambiguous. Germline values: CDR1 MNHNS, CDR2 SASEGT. V was shortened by 6 bases and J by 6 bases, with 14 bases between the two germline ends. The CDR3 runs 13 residues. CDR3 amino acids: CASRATWNDGYTF. DNA of the CDR3: TGTGCCAGCAGGGCTACATGGAATGATGGCTACACCTTC.

This clone was seen only once. V usage is TRBV30 and J usage is TRBJ1-1; D might be TRBD1 (6 bases). The germline V and J ends were trimmed by 5 bases and 5 bases, with 21 bases remaining between them. The CDR3 has 15 residues. Germline-derived CDR1 and CDR2 are GTSNPN and SVGIG (reference sequence). This CDR3 reads CAWDRTGTKFTEAFF. DNA for the CDR3: TGTGCCTGGGACAGAACCGGGACAAAGTTTACTGAAGCTTTCTTT.

This clone was seen a few times. V and J are TRBV7-9 and TRBJ1-2; perhaps TRBD1 as D (6 bases). V lost 5 bases to trimming and J lost 6 bases, with 16 bases between them. The CDR3 runs 14 residues. The germline V gene has CDR1 SEHNR and CDR2 FQNEAQ (reference sequence). The CDR3 DNA reads TGTGCCAGCAGCCTAGTTGGGGCAGGGGATGGCTACACCTTC. Translated, it gives CASSLVGAGDGYTF. Together with reference TRBV7-9 and TRBJ1-2, the CDR3 gives the full variable domain: DTGVSQNPRHKITKRGQNVTFRCDPISEHNRLYWYRQTLGQGPEFLTYFQNEAQLEKSRLLSDRFSAERPKGSFSTLEIQRTEQGDSAMYLCASSLVGAGDGYTFGSGTRLTVV.

This chain uses TRBV25-1 with TRBJ2-3, with D perhaps assigned TRBD1 or TRBD2 (5 bases each). Trimming removed 4 bases at V and 1 base at J, with 15 bases between. This CDR3 contains 16 residues. Per germline, CDR1 MGHDK and CDR2 SYGVNS. In DNA form, the CDR3 reads TGTGCCAGCAGTGGTCTCGAGGGACCTGGCACAGATACGCAGTATTTT. Residues: CASSGLEGPGTDTQYF.

V and J are TRBV2 and TRBJ2-5; TRBD1 aligns across 7 bases. The V gene end was trimmed by 4 bases and the J gene end by 4 bases; junction bases not matched to a gene: 6. The CDR3 has 14 amino acids. Germline CDR1 and CDR2: SNHLY and FYNNEI. The CDR3 is CASSAQQGIETQYF. CDR3 bases: TGTGCCAGCAGTGCCCAACAGGGGATAGAGACCCAGTACTTC.

This clone showed up just once. The CDR3 DNA sequence: TGTGCCAGCAGCTTAGGGACTAGCGGGATGAATGAGCAGTTCTTC. Amino acids: CASSLGTSGMNEQFF. This rearrangement joins TRBV11-2 to TRBJ2-1; 12 nucleotides line up with TRBD2. V shed 1 base and J 7 bases; nucleotides not matched to a gene: 2. CDR1 SGHAT and CDR2 FQNNGV come from the germline V gene. CDR3 size: 15 residues.

The genes are TRBV7-9 and TRBJ2-1; 13 nucleotides line up with TRBD2. Germline-derived CDR1 and CDR2 are SEHNR and FQNEAQ (reference sequence). The CDR3 length is 15 residues. V shed 7 bases and J 8 bases; nucleotides not matched to a gene: 8. The CDR3 protein is CASTPGTSGIYEQFF. The DNA for the CDR3 is TGTGCCAGCACCCCCGGGACTAGCGGGATATATGAGCAGTTCTTC.

In its sample, this clone was seen a few times. The V call is TRBV30, the J call TRBJ1-2; D is unclear. V lost 1 base and J 11 bases, leaving 11 bases between the germline ends. Looked up from germline, CDR1 is GTSNPN and CDR2 is SVGIG (reference sequence). The CDR3 totals 11 residues. CDR3 nucleotide sequence: TGTGCCTGGAGTGCGGGCTTGAAATACACCTTC. Protein product: CAWSAGLKYTF.

The CDR3 region has the DNA TGTGCCAGCAGTTTATGGGGGGGGTACGAGCAGTACTTC. The encoded protein is CASSLWGGYEQYF. The chain has TRBV28 and TRBJ2-7, with 7 bases fitting TRBD2. The CDR3 runs to 13 residues. Germline V gene lookup returns CDR1 MDHEN and CDR2 SYDVKM. V lost 0 bases and J lost 4; bases outside the gene matches: 0.

CDR3 DNA: TGCGCCAGCAGCTTGGCCTCCCCAGGCAGGGACTTAGCCTTCTTC. Its translation is CASSLASPGRDLAFF. The chain is built from TRBV5-1 and TRBJ2-1; TRBD2 is a possible D gene (6 bases). The CDR3 contains 15 residues. Germline loops: CDR1 SGHRS, CDR2 YFSETQ. V shed 0 bases and J shed 16 bases, with 23 bases lying between them.

The chain is built from TRBV19 and TRBJ1-1; 7 bases match TRBD1. The CDR3 runs 11 residues. After removal of 6 bases from V and 11 bases from J, the junction contained 6 bases not matched to a gene. Germline V gives CDR1 LNHDA, CDR2 SQIVND (reference sequence). The CDR3 DNA reads TGTGCCAGTAGGACAGGGTTCAGGGCTTTCTTT. It yields the protein CASRTGFRAFF.